Listed here are 7 T cell receptor beta chains from one sample, sequenced in a study of post-analysis software for immune sequencing data. The study, taken as a whole, reports: The five TRBV segments detected at higher frequency in patients than in controls included TRBV5-6, TRBV5-1 and TRBV20-1.

Their antigens remain unidentified. TCR beta libraries were prepared from cDNA with unique molecular identifiers. TCRdb re-called the PCR reads with MiXCR, one entry per CDR3 protein. The sample lists about half a million distinct CDR3 sequences, 30% to 40% occurring once. Sequencing was carried out using blood. These receptor sequences come from a girl younger than 18 with multiple sclerosis.

CDR3 in DNA: TGTGCCAGCAGCTCGATGGGGGTAGAGCAGTTCTTC. Translation gives CASSSMGVEQFF. The rearrangement links TRBV7-6 to TRBJ2-1; D possibly matches TRBD1 or TRBD2 (5 bases each). The V gene lost 4 bases and the J gene lost 10 bases, with 11 bases spanning the gap. The CDR3 runs to 12 residues. Per germline, CDR1 SGHVS and CDR2 FNYEAQ. Complete variable domain (other parts from reference TRBV7-6 and TRBJ2-1): GAGVSQSPRYKVTKRGQDVALRCDPISGHVSLYWYRQALGQGPEFLTYFNYEAQQDKSGLPNDRFSAERPEGSISTLTIQRTEQRDSAMYRCASSSMGVEQFFGPGTRLTVL.

The chain carries TRBV20-1 and TRBJ2-3, with 9 bases matching TRBD1. Trimming removed 5 bases from V and 2 bases from J; junction bases left unmatched: 20. The germline CDR1 and CDR2 sequences are DFQATT and SNEGSKA (reference sequence). The CDR3 totals 19 residues. The CDR3 here is CSASRPGQGKVGPTDTQYF. CDR3 nucleotides: TGCAGTGCTTCCCGCCCGGGACAGGGCAAGGTTGGTCCCACAGATACGCAGTATTTT.

The J gene is TRBJ2-7, the V gene TRBV6-5; 7 positions match TRBD1. This CDR3 is built from 18 residues. Germline CDR1 and CDR2: MNHEY and SVGAGI. Germline trimming cut 2 bases from V and 1 base from J; bases unmatched to any gene: 14. The CDR3 DNA is TGTGCCAGCAGTTACGCCGGCGCGAGGGGGCGCGAGTCCTACGAGCAGTACTTC. This translates into CASSYAGARGRESYEQYF.

CDR3 amino acids: CASSTGLAGGTDTQYF. CDR3 nucleotides: TGTGCCAGCAGCACGGGACTAGCGGGGGGCACAGATACGCAGTATTTT. The chain has TRBV7-3 and TRBJ2-3; TRBD2 matches at 14 bases. The CDR3 runs to 16 residues. Unmatched junction bases numbered 2, after V lost 5 bases and J lost 1 base. Per germline, CDR1 SGHTA and CDR2 FQGTGA.

J is TRBJ2-3 and V is TRBV7-2; TRBD1 might be the D (6 bases). Trimming took off 5 bases at V and 2 bases at J, with 17 bases between the two ends. The CDR3 is 16 residues long. Germline V gene lookup returns CDR1 SGHTA and CDR2 FQGNSA. DNA of the CDR3: TGTGCCAGCAGCGTGGGGGCGGTCTCTATCACAGATACGCAGTATTTT. Amino acids: CASSVGAVSITDTQYF.

The rearrangement uses TRBV6-1 and TRBJ2-1; TRBD1 is a possible D gene (5 bases). The CDR3 is made up of 15 amino acids. The germline CDR1 and CDR2 sequences are MNHNS and SASEGT. Trimming shortened V by 1 base and J by 4 bases, and 11 bases separated the two germline ends. The CDR3 coding sequence is TGTGCCAGCAGTGAAGGGAGACAGTTTTACAATGAGCAGTTCTTC. Translating it yields CASSEGRQFYNEQFF.

The rearrangement links TRBV5-1 to TRBJ2-7; perhaps D is TRBD1 or TRBD2 (6 bases each). With 3 bases removed from V and 3 bases from J, the gap between germline ends came to 13 bases. This CDR3 has 14 amino acids. The germline V gene has CDR1 SGHRS and CDR2 YFSETQ. CDR3 amino acids: CASSSRGGGYEQYF. CDR3 sequence (DNA): TGCGCCAGCAGCTCCCGTGGAGGGGGCTACGAGCAGTACTTC.